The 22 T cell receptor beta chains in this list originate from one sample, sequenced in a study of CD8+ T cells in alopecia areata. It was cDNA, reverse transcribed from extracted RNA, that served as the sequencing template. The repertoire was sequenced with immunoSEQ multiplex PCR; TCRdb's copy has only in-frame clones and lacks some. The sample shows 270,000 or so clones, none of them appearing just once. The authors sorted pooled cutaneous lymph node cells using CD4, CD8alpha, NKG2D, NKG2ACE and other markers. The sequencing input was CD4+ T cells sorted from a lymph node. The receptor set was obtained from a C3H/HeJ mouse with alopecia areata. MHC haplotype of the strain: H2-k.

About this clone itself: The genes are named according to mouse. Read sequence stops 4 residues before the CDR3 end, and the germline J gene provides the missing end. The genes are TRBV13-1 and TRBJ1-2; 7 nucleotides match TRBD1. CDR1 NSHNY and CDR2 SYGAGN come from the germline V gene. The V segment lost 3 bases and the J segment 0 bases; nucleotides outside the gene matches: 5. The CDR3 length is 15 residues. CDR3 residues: CASSGGQPANSDYTF. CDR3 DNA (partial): TGTGCCAGCAGTGGGGGACAGCCTGCAAACTCC.

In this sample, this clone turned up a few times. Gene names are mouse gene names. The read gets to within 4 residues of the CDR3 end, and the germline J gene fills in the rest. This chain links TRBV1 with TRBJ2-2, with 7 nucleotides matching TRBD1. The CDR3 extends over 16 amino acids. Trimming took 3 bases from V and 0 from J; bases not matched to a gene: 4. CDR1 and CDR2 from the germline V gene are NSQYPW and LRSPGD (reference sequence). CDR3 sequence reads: CTCSATGNTNTGQLYF. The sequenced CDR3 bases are TGCACCTGCAGTGCGACAGGGAACACAAACACCGGG.

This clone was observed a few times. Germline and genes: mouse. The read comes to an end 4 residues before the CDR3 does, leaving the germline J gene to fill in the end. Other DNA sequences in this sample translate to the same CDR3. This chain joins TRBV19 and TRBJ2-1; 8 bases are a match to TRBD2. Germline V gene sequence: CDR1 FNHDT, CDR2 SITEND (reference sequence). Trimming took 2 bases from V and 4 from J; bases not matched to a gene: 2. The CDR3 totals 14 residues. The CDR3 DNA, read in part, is TGTGCCAGCAGTATTGCTGGGGGGTATGCT. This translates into CASSIAGGYA. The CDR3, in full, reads CASSIAGGYAEQFF.

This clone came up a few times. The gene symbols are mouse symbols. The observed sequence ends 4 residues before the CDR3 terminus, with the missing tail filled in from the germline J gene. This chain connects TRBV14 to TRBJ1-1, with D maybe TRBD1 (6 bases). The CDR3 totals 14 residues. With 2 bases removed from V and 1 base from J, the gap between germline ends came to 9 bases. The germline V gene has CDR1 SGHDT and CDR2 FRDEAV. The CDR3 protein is CASSLWDMNTEVFF. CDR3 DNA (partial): TGTGCCAGCAGTTTATGGGACATGAACACA.

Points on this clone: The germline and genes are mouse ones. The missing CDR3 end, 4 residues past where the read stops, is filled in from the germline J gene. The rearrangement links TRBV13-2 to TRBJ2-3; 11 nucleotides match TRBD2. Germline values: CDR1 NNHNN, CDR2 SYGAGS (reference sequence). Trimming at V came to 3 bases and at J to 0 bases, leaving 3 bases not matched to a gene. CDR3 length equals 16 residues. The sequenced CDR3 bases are TGTGCCAGCGGTGTCCGGGACTGGGGGAGTGCAGAA. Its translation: CASGVRDWGSAE. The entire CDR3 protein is CASGVRDWGSAETLYF.

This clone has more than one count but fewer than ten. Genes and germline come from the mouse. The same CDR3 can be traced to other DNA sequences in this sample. The sequenced part of the CDR3 DNA is TGTGCCAGCAGTGATCTGGGGGGAGGTGGAGAC. Amino acid sequence: CASSDLGGGGD. In full, the CDR3 reads CASSDLGGGGDTQYF. V and J are TRBV13-1 and TRBJ2-5, with 8 bases that match TRBD2. The read halts 4 residues ahead of the CDR3 end, with the missing end drawn from the germline J gene. The CDR3 covers 15 residues. Germline V gene lookup returns CDR1 NSHNY and CDR2 SYGAGN.

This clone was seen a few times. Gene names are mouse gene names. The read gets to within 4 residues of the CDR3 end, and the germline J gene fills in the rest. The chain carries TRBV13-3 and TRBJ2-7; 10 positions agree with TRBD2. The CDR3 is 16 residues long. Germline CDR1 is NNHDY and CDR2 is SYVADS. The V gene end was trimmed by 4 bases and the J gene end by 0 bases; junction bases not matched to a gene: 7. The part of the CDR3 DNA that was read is TGTGCCAGCAGTCCTCCGACTGGGGGGTACTCCTAT. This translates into CASSPPTGGYSY. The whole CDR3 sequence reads CASSPPTGGYSYEQYF.

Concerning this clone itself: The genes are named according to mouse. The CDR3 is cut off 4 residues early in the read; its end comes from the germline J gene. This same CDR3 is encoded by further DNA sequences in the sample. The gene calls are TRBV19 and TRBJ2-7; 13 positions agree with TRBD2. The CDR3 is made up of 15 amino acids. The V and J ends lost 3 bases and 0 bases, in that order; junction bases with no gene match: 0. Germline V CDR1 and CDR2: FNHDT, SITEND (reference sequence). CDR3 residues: CASSRTGGASYEQYF. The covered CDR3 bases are TGTGCCAGCAGTAGGACTGGGGGGGCCTCCTAT.

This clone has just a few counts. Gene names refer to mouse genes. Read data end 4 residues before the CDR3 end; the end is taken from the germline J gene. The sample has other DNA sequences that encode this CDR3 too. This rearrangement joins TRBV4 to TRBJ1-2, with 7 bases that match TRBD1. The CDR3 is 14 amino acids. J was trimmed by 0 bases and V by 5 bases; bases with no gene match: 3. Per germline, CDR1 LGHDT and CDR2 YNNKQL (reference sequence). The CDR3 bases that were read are TGTGCCAGCAGCCACAGGGGAGCAAACTCC. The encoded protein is CASSHRGANS. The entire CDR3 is CASSHRGANSDYTF.

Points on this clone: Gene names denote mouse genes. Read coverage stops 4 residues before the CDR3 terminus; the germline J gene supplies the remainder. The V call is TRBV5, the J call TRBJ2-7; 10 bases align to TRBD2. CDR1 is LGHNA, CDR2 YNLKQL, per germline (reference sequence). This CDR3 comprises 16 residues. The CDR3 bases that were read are TGTGCCAGCAGCCAAGATAGGCGGACTGGGGGTTAT. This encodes CASSQDRRTGGY. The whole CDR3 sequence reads CASSQDRRTGGYEQYF.

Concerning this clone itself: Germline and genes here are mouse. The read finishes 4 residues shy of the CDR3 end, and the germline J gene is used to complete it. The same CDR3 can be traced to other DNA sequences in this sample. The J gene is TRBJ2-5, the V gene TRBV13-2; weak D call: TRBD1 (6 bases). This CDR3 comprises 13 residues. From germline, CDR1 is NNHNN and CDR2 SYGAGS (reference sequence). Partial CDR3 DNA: TGTGCCAGCGGTGACAGGGGTGAGGAC. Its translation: CASGDRGED. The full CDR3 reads CASGDRGEDTQYF.

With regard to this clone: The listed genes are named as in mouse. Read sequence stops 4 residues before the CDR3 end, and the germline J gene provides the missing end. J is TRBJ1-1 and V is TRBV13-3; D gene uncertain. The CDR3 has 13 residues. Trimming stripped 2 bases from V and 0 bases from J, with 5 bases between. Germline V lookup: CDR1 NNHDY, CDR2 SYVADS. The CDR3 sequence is CASSDLTNTEVFF. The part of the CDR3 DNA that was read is TGTGCCAGCAGTGACCTAACAAACACA.

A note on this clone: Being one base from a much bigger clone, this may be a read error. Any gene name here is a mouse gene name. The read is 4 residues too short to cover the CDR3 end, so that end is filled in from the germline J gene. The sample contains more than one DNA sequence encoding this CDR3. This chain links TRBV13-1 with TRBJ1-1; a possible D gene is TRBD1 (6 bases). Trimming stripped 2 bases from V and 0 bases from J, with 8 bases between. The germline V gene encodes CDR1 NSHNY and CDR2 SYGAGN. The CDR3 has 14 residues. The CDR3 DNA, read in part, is TGTGCCAGCAGTGAGGACAGTGCAAACACA. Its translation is CASSEDSANT. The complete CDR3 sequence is CASSEDSANTEVFF.

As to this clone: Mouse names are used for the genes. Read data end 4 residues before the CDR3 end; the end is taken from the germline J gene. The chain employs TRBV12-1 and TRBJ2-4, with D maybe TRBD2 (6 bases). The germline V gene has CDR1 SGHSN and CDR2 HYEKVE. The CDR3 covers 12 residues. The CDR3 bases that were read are TGTGCCAGCTCTCTCGGGGGGAAC. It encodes CASSLGGN. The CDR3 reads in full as CASSLGGNTLYF.

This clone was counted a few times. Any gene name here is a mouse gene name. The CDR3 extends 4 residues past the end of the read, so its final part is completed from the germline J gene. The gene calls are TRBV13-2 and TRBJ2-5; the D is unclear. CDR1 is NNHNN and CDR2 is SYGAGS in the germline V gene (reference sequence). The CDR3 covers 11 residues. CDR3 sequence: CASGDKDTQYF. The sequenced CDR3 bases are TGTGCCAGCGGTGACAAAGAC.

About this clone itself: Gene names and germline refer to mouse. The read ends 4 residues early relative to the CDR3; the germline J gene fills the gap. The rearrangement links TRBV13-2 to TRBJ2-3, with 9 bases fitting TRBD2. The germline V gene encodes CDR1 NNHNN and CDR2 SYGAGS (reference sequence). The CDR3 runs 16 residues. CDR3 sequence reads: CASGDAWGGRGETLYF. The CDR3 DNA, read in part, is TGTGCCAGCGGTGATGCCTGGGGGGGTCGGGGAGAA.

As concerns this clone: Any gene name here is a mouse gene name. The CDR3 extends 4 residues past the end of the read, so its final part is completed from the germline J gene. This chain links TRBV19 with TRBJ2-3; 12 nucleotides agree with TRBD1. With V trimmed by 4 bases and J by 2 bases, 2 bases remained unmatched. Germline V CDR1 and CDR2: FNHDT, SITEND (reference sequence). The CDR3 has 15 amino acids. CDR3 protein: CASSGTGGLAETLYF. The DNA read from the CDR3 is TGTGCCAGCAGTGGGACAGGGGGCCTTGCAGAA.

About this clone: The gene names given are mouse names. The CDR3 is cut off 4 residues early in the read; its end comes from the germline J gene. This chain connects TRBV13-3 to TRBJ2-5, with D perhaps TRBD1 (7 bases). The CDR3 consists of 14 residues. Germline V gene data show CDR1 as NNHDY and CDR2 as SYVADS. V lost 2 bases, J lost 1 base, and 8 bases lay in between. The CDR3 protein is CASSEGGYQDTQYF. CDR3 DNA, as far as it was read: TGTGCCAGCAGTGAAGGGGGCTACCAAGAC.

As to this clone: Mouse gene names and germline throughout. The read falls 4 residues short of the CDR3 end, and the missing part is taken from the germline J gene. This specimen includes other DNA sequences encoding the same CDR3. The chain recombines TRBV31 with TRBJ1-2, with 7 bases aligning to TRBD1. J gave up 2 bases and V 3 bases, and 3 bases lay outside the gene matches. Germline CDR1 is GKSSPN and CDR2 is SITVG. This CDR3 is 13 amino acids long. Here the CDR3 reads CAWSLTGNSDYTF. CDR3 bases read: TGTGCCTGGAGCCTGACAGGGAACTCC.

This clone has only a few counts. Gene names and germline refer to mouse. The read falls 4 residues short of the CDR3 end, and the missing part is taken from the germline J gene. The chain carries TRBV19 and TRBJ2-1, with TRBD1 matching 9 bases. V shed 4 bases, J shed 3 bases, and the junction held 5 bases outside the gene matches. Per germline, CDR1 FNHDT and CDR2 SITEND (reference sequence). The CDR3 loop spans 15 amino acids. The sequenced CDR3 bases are TGTGCCAGCAGTCAACAGACAGGGGGCTATGCT. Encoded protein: CASSQQTGGYA. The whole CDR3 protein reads CASSQQTGGYAEQFF.

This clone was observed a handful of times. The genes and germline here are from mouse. CDR3 residues: CTCSASGTGFYEQYF. CDR3 bases read: TGCACCTGCAGTGCGTCCGGGACAGGGTTCTAT. The chain recombines TRBV1 with TRBJ2-7; 9 bases fit TRBD1. The sequenced fragment ends 4 residues before the CDR3 boundary, so the rest is inferred from the germline J gene. Per germline, CDR1 NSQYPW and CDR2 LRSPGD (reference sequence). The length of the CDR3 is 15 residues. The V and J ends lost 3 bases and 3 bases, in that order; junction bases with no gene match: 6.

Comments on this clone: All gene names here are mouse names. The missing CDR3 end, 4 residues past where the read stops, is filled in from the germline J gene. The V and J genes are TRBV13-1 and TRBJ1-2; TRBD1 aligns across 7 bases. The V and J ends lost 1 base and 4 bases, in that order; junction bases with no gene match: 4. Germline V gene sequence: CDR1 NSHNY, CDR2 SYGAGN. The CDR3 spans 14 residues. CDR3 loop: CASSDQGGVSDYTF. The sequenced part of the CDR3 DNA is TGTGCCAGCAGTGATCAAGGGGGCGTCTCC.